The 22 T cell receptor beta chains listed next were all sequenced from one sample in a study of CD8+CD57+ T cells in acquired aplastic anemia. CDR3 and TCR beta VDJ profiling relied on a genomic DNA template. MiXCR, run by TCRdb on the reads, gives a single entry per CDR3 protein. Altogether 130,000 or so distinct CDR3 sequences are present, almost 40% being singletons, with the ten largest covering 2.6%. Patients selected for sequencing had displayed CD8+CD57+ cell expansion by flow cytometry. Sample: sorted CD4+, CD8+, or CD8+CD57+ T cells (not recorded which) from PBMCs. These receptors were obtained from a human donor with aplastic anemia.

This clonotype was seen ten or more times. The chain is built from TRBV10-3 and TRBJ2-7, with 8 bases fitting TRBD2. This CDR3 spans 16 amino acids. CDR1 is ENHRY and CDR2 is SYGVKD in the germline V gene. The V gene end was trimmed by 2 bases and the J gene end by 6 bases; junction bases not matched to a gene: 12. The CDR3 region is CAISEAGRGALVEQYF. As DNA, the CDR3 is TGTGCCATCAGTGAGGCCGGGCGGGGGGCCTTGGTCGAGCAGTACTTC.

This clonotype qualifies as medium-sized. This chain joins TRBV15 and TRBJ2-7; 11 nucleotides match TRBD1. V gave up 2 bases and J gave up 6 bases; unmatched junction bases: 6. The CDR3 totals 15 residues. Germline CDR1 reads LNHNV; CDR2 reads YYDKDF (reference sequence). The CDR3: CATSRRDRGSVEQYF. The CDR3 region has the DNA TGTGCCACCAGCAGAAGGGACAGGGGGTCTGTCGAGCAGTACTTC.

Ten or more counts support this clonotype. The genes are TRBV4-3 and TRBJ2-7; D may be TRBD2 (6 bases). The CDR3 has 15 residues. Per germline, CDR1 LGHNA and CDR2 YSLEER. The V gene lost 0 bases and the J gene lost 2 bases, with 11 bases spanning the gap. The CDR3 bases are TGCGCCAGCAGCCAAGAAACTAGCCAACCCTACGAGCAGTACTTC. The encoded protein is CASSQETSQPYEQYF.

At least ten counts were recorded for this clonotype. The chain recombines TRBV19 with TRBJ2-3; 8 bases are shared with TRBD2. This CDR3 contains 15 residues. The trim removed 3 bases at V and 0 bases at J, leaving 2 bases unmatched. Germline values: CDR1 LNHDA, CDR2 SQIVND (reference sequence). The CDR3 loop reads CASSIAGGSTDTQYF. The CDR3 DNA reads as TGTGCCAGTAGTATCGCGGGGGGTAGCACAGATACGCAGTATTTT. Looking up the rest from reference TRBV19 and TRBJ2-3 gives the full variable domain: DGGITQSPKYLFRKEGQNVTLSCEQNLNHDAMYWYRQDPGQGLRLIYYSQIVNDFQKGDIAEGYSVSREKKESFPLTVTSAQKNPTAFYLCASSIAGGSTDTQYFGPGTRLTVL.

Turning to this clonotype: Being one base from a much bigger clone, this may be a read error. This chain joins TRBV5-4 and TRBJ1-2; no reliable D call. V was clipped by 4 bases and J by 4 bases, with 14 bases between them. This CDR3 has 14 amino acids. Germline CDR1 SGHNT, CDR2 YYREEE (reference sequence). The CDR3 loop reads CASSLRGGGYGYTF. In DNA form, the CDR3 reads TGTGCCAGCAGCCTTCGCGGAGGTGGCTATGGCTACACCTTC.

J is TRBJ1-6 and V is TRBV7-2, with D possibly matching TRBD1 (6 bases). Trimming left V 0 bases short and J 10 bases short, with 7 bases between. This CDR3 comprises 13 residues. Germline CDR1 reads SGHTA; CDR2 reads FQGNSA. As DNA, the CDR3 is TGTGCCAGCAGCTTAGCAGGGGGGTCACCCCTCCACTTT. Encoded protein: CASSLAGGSPLHF.

The table lists this clonotype with a few counts. A read error may be the cause here, since a much bigger clone is one base away. Here the CDR3 reads CASNRDRDQPQHF. In nucleotides, the CDR3 is TGTGCCAGCAACCGGGACAGAGATCAGCCCCAGCATTTT. This chain connects TRBV19 to TRBJ1-5, with TRBD1 matching 7 bases. The CDR3 sequence is 13 residues long. With 9 bases clipped from V and 5 bases from J, the junction kept 7 bases outside the gene matches. Germline V CDR1 and CDR2: LNHDA, SQIVND (reference sequence).

This clonotype came up many times. The chain links TRBV7-9 to TRBJ2-7; 7 bases align to TRBD1. The CDR3 extends over 14 amino acids. With V trimmed by 4 bases and J by 1 base, 4 bases remained unmatched. Germline V gene sequence: CDR1 SEHNR, CDR2 FQNEAQ (reference sequence). The CDR3 here is CASSYTDRSYEQYF. The DNA of the CDR3 is TGTGCCAGCAGCTATACGGACAGGTCCTACGAGCAGTACTTC.

This clonotype was detected only a few times. The V gene is TRBV18, the J gene TRBJ1-5; the match to TRBD1 covers 7 bases. J lost 7 bases, V lost 3 bases, and 6 bases had no gene match. Germline assignment: CDR1 KGHSH and CDR2 LQKENI. The CDR3 consists of 14 residues. The CDR3 sequence: CASSPTDRAQPQHF. CDR3 DNA: TGTGCCAGCTCACCCACCGACAGGGCCCAGCCCCAGCATTTT.

This clonotype was observed at least ten times. The rearrangement joins TRBV20-1 to TRBJ2-5; TRBD2 matches at 8 bases. Germline CDR1 reads DFQATT; CDR2 reads SNEGSKA (reference sequence). The V gene end was trimmed by 3 bases and the J gene end by 5 bases; junction bases not matched to a gene: 8. The CDR3 runs to 14 residues. DNA for the CDR3: TGCAGTGCTAGGTCCAGTAGCGGGGTGGAGACCCAGTACTTC. Residues: CSARSSSGVETQYF.

This clonotype showed up many times. The chain links TRBV18 to TRBJ1-2; TRBD1 is a possible D gene (6 bases). CDR1 KGHSH and CDR2 LQKENI come from the germline V gene. The CDR3 totals 13 residues. Between the trimmed V and J ends, which lost 4 bases and 6 bases, there was a span of 12 bases. CDR3 region: CASSRTDRDGYTF. The CDR3 DNA sequence: TGTGCCAGCTCACGGACAGATAGGGATGGCTACACCTTC.

This clonotype was seen many times. This chain links TRBV5-5 with TRBJ2-5; D unclear. V lost 0 bases and J 3 bases, leaving 6 bases between the germline ends. The CDR3 has 13 residues. Germline V gene sequence: CDR1 SGHKS, CDR2 YYEKEE (reference sequence). The CDR3 nucleotides are TGTGCCAGCAGCTTGGAACCGAAAGAGACCCAGTACTTC. This gives the protein CASSLEPKETQYF.

The V gene is TRBV27, the J gene TRBJ2-5; weak D call: TRBD2 (6 bases). This CDR3 region has 14 residues. The germline CDR1 and CDR2 sequences are MNHEY and SMNVEV (reference sequence). Trimming took 5 bases from V and 5 from J, leaving 15 bases between them. CDR3 in DNA: TGTGCCAGCAGTCGCTCTAGCGACCGGGAGACCCAGTACTTC. Encoded protein: CASSRSSDRETQYF.

This clonotype was seen at least ten times. This chain connects TRBV5-1 to TRBJ1-1; 7 nucleotides match TRBD1. V lost 4 bases and J lost 0; bases outside the gene matches: 12. The germline gives CDR1 SGHRS, CDR2 YFSETQ. The CDR3 length is 17 residues. DNA of the CDR3: TGCGCCAGCAGCCAACGGACAGGACTCACCCTGAACACTGAAGCTTTCTTT. Translation: CASSQRTGLTLNTEAFF.

The chain is built from TRBV6-1 and TRBJ2-7; possible D gene TRBD2, 5 bases. V gave up 6 bases and J gave up 0 bases, with 15 bases separating them. The CDR3 spans 15 residues. Germline assignment: CDR1 MNHNS and CDR2 SASEGT. CDR3 residues: CASSFRERGSYEQYF. In DNA form, the CDR3 reads TGTGCCAGCAGCTTCCGGGAAAGAGGCTCCTACGAGCAGTACTTC.

This clonotype was seen ten or more times. This chain uses TRBV10-2 with TRBJ1-5; D is unclear. The V end lost 5 bases, the J end lost 8 bases, and 13 bases lay between the germline ends. This CDR3 comprises 13 residues. Germline V lookup: CDR1 WSHSY, CDR2 SAAADI. This chain's CDR3 is CASSSTPPEPQHF. DNA for the CDR3: TGCGCCAGCAGTTCGACTCCCCCGGAGCCCCAGCATTTT.

This clonotype was counted many times. V usage is TRBV20-1 and J usage is TRBJ2-3; 11 nucleotides line up with TRBD2. The V segment lost 5 bases and the J segment 5 bases; nucleotides outside the gene matches: 12. Germline assignment: CDR1 DFQATT and CDR2 SNEGSKA (reference sequence). The CDR3 contains 16 residues. DNA of the CDR3: TGCAGTGCTGGCCGTAGGTCTAGCGGGGGGAAAGATACGCAGTATTTT. Translating it yields CSAGRRSSGGKDTQYF.

This chain links TRBV20-1 with TRBJ2-5; D is possibly TRBD2 (6 bases). The CDR3 loop spans 12 amino acids. Germline values: CDR1 DFQATT, CDR2 SNEGSKA (reference sequence). V was clipped by 5 bases and J by 7 bases, with 14 bases between them. The CDR3 here is CSAPGLAGTQYF. The CDR3 region has the DNA TGCAGTGCTCCGGGACTGGCAGGGACCCAGTACTTC.

This clonotype was seen many times. V usage is TRBV5-1 and J usage is TRBJ2-7; a possible D gene is TRBD1 (6 bases). Looked up from germline, CDR1 is SGHRS and CDR2 is YFSETQ. The ends were cut back, 0 bases at V and 6 bases at J, with 10 bases in the middle. The CDR3 has 13 amino acids. The CDR3 nucleotides are TGCGCCAGCAGCTTGGAGGGGGTCGGCGAGCAGTACTTC. This translates into CASSLEGVGEQYF.

This chain links TRBV9 with TRBJ2-3, with 10 bases that match TRBD2. Unmatched junction bases numbered 7, after V lost 0 bases and J lost 6 bases. The CDR3 totals 16 residues. Germline loops: CDR1 SGDLS, CDR2 YYNGEE. The CDR3 reads CASSVEPSGGEDTQYF. The DNA of the CDR3 is TGTGCCAGCAGCGTAGAGCCTAGCGGGGGTGAGGATACGCAGTATTTT.

The chain's CDR3 is CAISALGQGDSPLHF. The CDR3 DNA follows: TGTGCCATCAGTGCCCTGGGACAGGGTGATTCACCCCTCCACTTT. The rearrangement joins TRBV10-3 to TRBJ1-6; 9 positions agree with TRBD1. V gave up 4 bases and J gave up 8 bases; unmatched junction bases: 6. The V gene's germline CDR1 is ENHRY and CDR2 SYGVKD. The CDR3 length is 15 residues.

This clonotype occurred many times. Its ends do not fully match the called genes, so a read error is possible. This chain links TRBV7-9 with TRBJ2-7, with 7 bases lining up with TRBD1. The CDR3 is 13 residues long. Germline loops: CDR1 SEHNR, CDR2 FQNEAQ (reference sequence). CDR3 sequence reads: CASSLGTAYEQYF. For the CDR3, the DNA is TGTGCCAGCAGTTTAGGGACAGCCTACGAGCAGTACTTC.